This T cell receptor beta chain originates from a study of T cells in Graves' hyperthyroidism and ophthalmopathy. The CDR3 contains 14 residues. CDR1 SNHLY and CDR2 FYNNEI come from the germline V gene. The trim removed 6 bases at V and 7 bases at J, leaving 8 bases unmatched. Regarding this clonotype: What it binds is not known.

Study results and caveats: Separating ophthalmopathy from stable hyperthyroidism was achieved by a 13 V-J model. The majority of expanded thyroid clonotypes above 0.001 also appeared in blood. Ophthalmopathy was model-predicted a median around 6.7 months pre-onset.

The source material, RNA transcripts, was used to amplify TCR beta CDR3 regions. First-round RT-PCR targeting the TCR CDR3 was performed with the HTBI primer set. TCRdb reanalysed the multiplex PCR reads using MiXCR and keeps one entry per CDR3 protein. The data contain 550,000 to 800,000 distinct CDR3 sequences, around 15% of them seen just once; the ten biggest clones take up under 10%. This clonotype was sampled from a man between 18 and 29 years old with Graves' hyperthyroidism. The material sequenced was blood. The chain carries TRBV2 and TRBJ2-1; 8 bases line up with TRBD2. CDR3 sequence (DNA): TGTGCCAGCAGAGTCACTAGCGGAAGGAATGAGCAGTTCTTC. Encoded protein: CASRVTSGRNEQFF. Together with reference TRBV2 and TRBJ2-1, the CDR3 gives the full variable domain: EPEVTQTPSHQVTQMGQEVILRCVPISNHLYFYWYRQILGQKVEFLVSFYNNEISEKSEIFDDQFSVERPDGSNFTLKIRSTKLEDSAMYFCASRVTSGRNEQFFGPGTRLTVL.